The 14 T cell receptor beta chains in this list originate from one sample, sequenced in a study of T cell clones after liver transplantation. This table comes from immunoSEQ multiplex PCR, and its TCRdb copy is limited to in-frame clones, with some not included. The sample includes 15,000 to 20,000 clones, more than 75% of them seen just once. This material consisted of CD8+ T cells from blood, taken roughly 50 months after liver transplant. The source of these receptors is a human patient who received a liver transplant. Among the T cells, some may be from the graft donor.

This clone was counted once. The chain recombines TRBV5-6 with TRBJ2-7; D unresolved. Germline V gene lookup returns CDR1 SGHDT and CDR2 YYEEEE. V lost 5 bases, J lost 2 bases, and 5 bases lay in between. The CDR3 contains 11 residues. The CDR3 loop reads CASSSTYEQYF. CDR3 nucleotide sequence: TGTGCCAGCAGTTCGACCTACGAGCAGTACTTC.

The chain joins TRBV5-1 to TRBJ2-5; D uncertain. Germline V CDR1 and CDR2: SGHRS, YFSETQ. Trimming took 4 bases from V and 5 from J, leaving 12 bases between them. CDR3 length: 13 amino acids. The CDR3 DNA sequence: TGCGCCAGCAGCCCTGGGTATCAGGAGACCCAGTACTTC. Translated, it gives CASSPGYQETQYF.

CDR3 DNA sequence: TGTGCCAGCAGCTTAGGACTTCAAGAGACCCAGTACTTC. The encoded protein is CASSLGLQETQYF. This chain connects TRBV7-9 to TRBJ2-5; unclear D gene. CDR3 length: 13 residues. Germline CDR1 is SEHNR and CDR2 is FQNEAQ (reference sequence). The V and J ends lost 1 base and 2 bases respectively, with 5 bases between them.

By its share, this clone is medium-sized. V gene TRBV9 combines with J gene TRBJ2-7; 8 nucleotides agree with TRBD1. The CDR3 covers 15 residues. Germline assignment: CDR1 SGDLS and CDR2 YYNGEE. J gave up 5 bases and V 0 bases, and 7 bases lay outside the gene matches. DNA of the CDR3: TGTGCCAGCAGCGTAGATGGACAGGGAAATGACGAGCAGTACTTC. Translated: CASSVDGQGNDEQYF.

Only a few counts were recorded for this clone. The rearrangement joins TRBV27 to TRBJ1-2; D might be TRBD1 (6 bases). The V gene lost 5 bases and the J gene lost 7 bases, with 11 bases spanning the gap. CDR1 MNHEY and CDR2 SMNVEV come from the germline V gene (reference sequence). CDR3 length: 12 residues. The CDR3 DNA follows: TGTGCCAGCAGTCAGACAGGTTCTGGCTACACCTTC. Its protein is CASSQTGSGYTF.

This chain links TRBV5-4 with TRBJ2-5; TRBD2 agrees at 10 bases. The CDR3 covers 14 residues. The trim removed 1 base at V and 5 bases at J, leaving 2 bases unmatched. The germline gives CDR1 SGHNT, CDR2 YYREEE (reference sequence). Written as DNA, the CDR3 is TGTGCCAGCAGCTTGACAGCGGGGGGGGAGACCCAGTACTTC. Translated, it gives CASSLTAGGETQYF.

The chain joins TRBV4-1 to TRBJ2-1; TRBD2 aligns across 8 bases. Looked up from germline, CDR1 is MGHRA and CDR2 is YSYEKL. The J segment lost 7 bases and the V segment lost 4 bases, leaving 18 bases of the junction unmatched. The CDR3 contains 18 residues. CDR3 sequence: CASSPPREGLWGRNEQFF. The CDR3 coding sequence is TGCGCCAGCAGCCCCCCCCGGGAGGGCCTGTGGGGTCGGAATGAGCAGTTCTTC.

J is TRBJ1-6 and V is TRBV4-3, with TRBD1 identical over 9 bases. CDR1 is LGHNA and CDR2 is YSLEER in the germline V gene. The CDR3 has 18 amino acids. With 0 bases clipped from V and 6 bases from J, the junction kept 9 bases outside the gene matches. The CDR3 DNA is TGCGCCAGCAGCCAAGATCTTACAGGGGGCCCCTCTAATTCACCCCTCCACTTT. Translation gives CASSQDLTGGPSNSPLHF.

The CDR3 here is CASSGSETDTQYF. CDR3 nucleotides: TGTGCCAGTAGCGGGAGCGAAACAGATACGCAGTATTTT. V gene TRBV6-4 combines with J gene TRBJ2-3; TRBD2 matches 9 bases. Unmatched junction bases numbered 4, after V lost 9 bases and J lost 3 bases. CDR3 length: 13 amino acids. Per the germline V gene, CDR1 is MRHNA and CDR2 is SNTAGT.

This clone is medium-sized (0.01 to 0.1%) by share. The CDR3 protein is CASSSMGSPLHF. In DNA form, the CDR3 reads TGTGCCAGCAGCTCTATGGGTTCACCCCTCCACTTT. This chain uses TRBV5-6 with TRBJ1-6; D unclear. The V gene lost 3 bases and the J gene lost 9 bases, with 7 bases spanning the gap. The CDR3 contains 12 residues. Germline V gives CDR1 SGHDT, CDR2 YYEEEE.

Judged by abundance, this clone is medium-sized (0.01 to 0.1%). V gene TRBV11-2 combines with J gene TRBJ2-6; D is unclear. Per the germline V gene, CDR1 is SGHAT and CDR2 is FQNNGV. This CDR3 has 14 residues. Trimming took off 6 bases at V and 0 bases at J, with 6 bases between the two ends. CDR3 nucleotide sequence: TGTGCCAGCAGGGCTCCCTCTGGGGCCAACGTCCTGACTTTC. It translates to CASRAPSGANVLTF.

J is TRBJ2-1 and V is TRBV7-2; TRBD2 matches 10 bases. The CDR3 totals 13 residues. V shed 2 bases and J 10 bases; nucleotides not matched to a gene: 2. In germline, CDR1 is SGHTA, CDR2 FQGNSA. CDR3 residues: CASSLTGLAEQFF. The DNA of the CDR3 is TGTGCCAGCAGCTTAACGGGACTAGCGGAGCAGTTCTTC.

This rearrangement joins TRBV5-1 to TRBJ1-1; 8 nucleotides align to TRBD1. J was trimmed by 0 bases and V by 0 bases; bases with no gene match: 1. Germline V gene data show CDR1 as SGHRS and CDR2 as YFSETQ. The CDR3 contains 15 residues. The CDR3, as DNA: TGCGCCAGCAGCTTGGACAGGGGGATGAACACTGAAGCTTTCTTT. Amino acids: CASSLDRGMNTEAFF. Using reference TRBV5-1 and TRBJ1-1 for the parts outside the CDR3, the full variable domain is KAGVTQTPRYLIKTRGQQVTLSCSPISGHRSVSWYQQTPGQGLQFLFEYFSETQRNKGNFPGRFSGRQFSNSRSEMNVSTLELGDSALYLCASSLDRGMNTEAFFGQGTRLTVV.

The chain has TRBV11-3 and TRBJ2-7, with D maybe TRBD2 (6 bases). V was cut by 0 bases and J by 2 bases, with 11 bases left in between. Looked up from germline, CDR1 is SGHNT and CDR2 is YENEEA. This CDR3 contains 15 residues. The CDR3 protein is CASSLEFGRAYEQYF. The CDR3 coding sequence is TGTGCCAGCAGCTTAGAATTCGGGAGAGCCTACGAGCAGTACTTC.